The present TCR beta chain was sequenced within a study of vaccination effects on CD4 cells after COVID-19. This CDR3 has 14 amino acids. CDR1 is SNHLY and CDR2 is FYNNEI in the germline V gene. V was clipped by 7 bases and J by 4 bases, with 16 bases between them. Remarks on this clone: What it binds is unknown.

Produced via immunoSEQ multiplex PCR; TCRdb's table is partial and in-frame only. The sample consists of tens of thousands of clones, around three quarters of them appearing once. Before any sequencing was done, the ViraFEST assay used viral peptide pools to expand antigen-specific CD4+ T cells. Culture proceeded for under twelve days, and CD4+ T cells were then isolated. The person had PCR-confirmed SARS-CoV-2 infection between March and December 2020. This receptor was obtained from a human donor who had a prior SARS-CoV-2 infection. The V gene is TRBV2, the J gene TRBJ1-2; tentatively, D is TRBD1 (5 bases). The source was CD4+ T cells from PBMCs cultured with HIV peptides, collected before COVID-19 vaccination. Sample subset: HIV-1 Nef peptide pool negative control/reference culture. CDR3 sequence reads: CASNAGLVAYGYTF. The CDR3 coding sequence is TGTGCCAGCAATGCAGGGTTGGTGGCCTATGGCTACACCTTC.